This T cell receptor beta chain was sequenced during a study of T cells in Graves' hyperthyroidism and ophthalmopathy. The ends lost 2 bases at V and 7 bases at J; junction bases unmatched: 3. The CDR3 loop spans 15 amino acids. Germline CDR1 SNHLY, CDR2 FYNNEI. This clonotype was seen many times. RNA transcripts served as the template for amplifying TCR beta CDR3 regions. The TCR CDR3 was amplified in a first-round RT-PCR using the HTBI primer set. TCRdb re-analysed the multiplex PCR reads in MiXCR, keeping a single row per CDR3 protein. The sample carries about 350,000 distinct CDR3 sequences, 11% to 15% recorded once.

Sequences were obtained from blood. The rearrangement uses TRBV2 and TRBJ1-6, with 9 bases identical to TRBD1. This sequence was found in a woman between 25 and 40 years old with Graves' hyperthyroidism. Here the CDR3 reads CASSERTGVNSPLHF. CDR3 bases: TGTGCCAGCAGTGAAAGGACAGGGGTAAATTCACCCCTCCACTTT.